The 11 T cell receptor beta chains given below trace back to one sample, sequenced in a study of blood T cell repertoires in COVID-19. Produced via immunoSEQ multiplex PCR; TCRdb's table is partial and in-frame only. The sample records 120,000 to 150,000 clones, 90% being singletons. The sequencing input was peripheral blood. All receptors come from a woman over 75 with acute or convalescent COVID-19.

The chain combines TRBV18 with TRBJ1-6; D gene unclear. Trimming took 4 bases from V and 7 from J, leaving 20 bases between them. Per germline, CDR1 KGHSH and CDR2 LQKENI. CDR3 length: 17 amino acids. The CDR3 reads CASSLLALTTLNSPLHF. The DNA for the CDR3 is TGTGCCAGCTCACTCCTCGCATTGACAACGTTAAATTCACCCCTCCACTTT.

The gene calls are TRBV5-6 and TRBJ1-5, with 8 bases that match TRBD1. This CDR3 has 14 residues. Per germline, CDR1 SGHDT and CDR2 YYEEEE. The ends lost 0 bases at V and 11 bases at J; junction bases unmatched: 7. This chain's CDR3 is CASSLGDRLVTQHF. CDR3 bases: TGTGCCAGCAGCTTGGGGGACAGGCTGGTGACCCAGCATTTT.

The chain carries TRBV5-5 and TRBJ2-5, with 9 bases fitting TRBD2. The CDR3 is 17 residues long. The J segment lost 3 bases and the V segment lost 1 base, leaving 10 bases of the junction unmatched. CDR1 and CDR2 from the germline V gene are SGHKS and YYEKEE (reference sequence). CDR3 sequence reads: CASSLKASGGTEETQYF. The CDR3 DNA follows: TGTGCCAGCAGCTTGAAAGCGAGCGGGGGGACCGAAGAGACCCAGTACTTC.

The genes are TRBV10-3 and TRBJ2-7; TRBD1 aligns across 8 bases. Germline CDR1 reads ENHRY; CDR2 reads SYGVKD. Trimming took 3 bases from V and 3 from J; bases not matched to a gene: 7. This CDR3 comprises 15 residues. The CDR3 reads CAISDSRTGSYEQYF. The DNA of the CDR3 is TGTGCCATCAGTGATTCTAGGACAGGGAGCTACGAGCAGTACTTC.

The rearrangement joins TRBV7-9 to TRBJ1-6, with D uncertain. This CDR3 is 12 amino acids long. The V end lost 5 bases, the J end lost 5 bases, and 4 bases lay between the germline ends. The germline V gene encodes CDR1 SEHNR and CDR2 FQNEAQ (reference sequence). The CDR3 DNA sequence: TGTGCCAGCAGCGAGGATAATTCACCCCTCCACTTT. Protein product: CASSEDNSPLHF. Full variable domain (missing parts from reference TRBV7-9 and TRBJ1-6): DTGVSQNPRHKITKRGQNVTFRCDPISEHNRLYWYRQTLGQGPEFLTYFQNEAQLEKSRLLSDRFSAERPKGSFSTLEIQRTEQGDSAMYLCASSEDNSPLHFGNGTRLTVT.

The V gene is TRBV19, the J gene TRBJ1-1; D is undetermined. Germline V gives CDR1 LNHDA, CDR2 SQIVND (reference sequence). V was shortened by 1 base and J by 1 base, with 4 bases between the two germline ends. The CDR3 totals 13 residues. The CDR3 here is CASSIARNTEAFF. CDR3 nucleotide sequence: TGTGCCAGTAGTATAGCCAGGAACACTGAAGCTTTCTTT.

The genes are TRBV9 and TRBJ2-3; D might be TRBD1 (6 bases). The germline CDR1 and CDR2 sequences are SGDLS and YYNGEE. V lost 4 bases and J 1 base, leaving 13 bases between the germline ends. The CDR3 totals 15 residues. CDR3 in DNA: TGTGCCAGCAGCCTCGAACAGGGAGGCACAGATACGCAGTATTTT. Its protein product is CASSLEQGGTDTQYF.

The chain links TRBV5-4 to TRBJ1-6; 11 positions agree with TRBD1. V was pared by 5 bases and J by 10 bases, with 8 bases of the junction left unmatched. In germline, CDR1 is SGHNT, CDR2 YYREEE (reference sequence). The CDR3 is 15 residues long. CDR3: CASRPWTGGASPLHF. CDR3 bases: TGTGCCAGCAGACCCTGGACAGGGGGCGCGTCACCCCTCCACTTT.

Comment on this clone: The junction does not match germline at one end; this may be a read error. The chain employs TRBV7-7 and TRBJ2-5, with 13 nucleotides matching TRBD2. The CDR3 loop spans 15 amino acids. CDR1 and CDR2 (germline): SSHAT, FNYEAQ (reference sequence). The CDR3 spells CASSLTSGGRETQYF. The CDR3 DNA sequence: TGTGCTAGCAGCTTGACTAGCGGGGGGCGTGAGACCCAGTACTTC. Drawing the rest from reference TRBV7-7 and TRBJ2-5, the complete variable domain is GAGVSQSPRYKVTKRGQDVTLRCDPISSHATLYWYQQALGQGPEFLTYFNYEAQPDKSGLPSDRFSAERPEGSISTLTIQRTEQRDSAMYRCASSLTSGGRETQYFGPGTRLLVL.

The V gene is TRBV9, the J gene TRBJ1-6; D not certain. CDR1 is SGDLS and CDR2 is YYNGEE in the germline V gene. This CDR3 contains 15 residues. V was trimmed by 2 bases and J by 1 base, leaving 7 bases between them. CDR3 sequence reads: CASSVGGSYNSPLHF. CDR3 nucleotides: TGTGCCAGCAGCGTCGGAGGATCCTATAATTCACCCCTCCACTTT.

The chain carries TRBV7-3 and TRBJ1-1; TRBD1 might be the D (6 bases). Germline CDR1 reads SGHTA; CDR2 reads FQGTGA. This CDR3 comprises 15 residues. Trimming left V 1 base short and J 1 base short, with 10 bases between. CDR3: CASSLMSGQNTEAFF. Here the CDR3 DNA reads TGTGCCAGCAGCTTAATGTCGGGACAGAACACTGAAGCTTTCTTT.